What follows are 21 T cell receptor beta chains derived from one specimen sequenced in a study of blood T cell repertoires in COVID-19. Assay used: immunoSEQ multiplex PCR; TCRdb lists only in-frame clones, some missing. The sample has under 450,000 clones, roughly 80% seen once. The sequencing input was peripheral blood. Source of these receptors: a human donor with acute or convalescent COVID-19. The donor label of this sample is uncertain.

The chain carries TRBV30 and TRBJ1-4; tentatively, D is TRBD1 (6 bases). The CDR3 length is 13 residues. Germline V gene sequence: CDR1 GTSNPN, CDR2 SVGIG (reference sequence). V lost 2 bases and J 8 bases, leaving 12 bases between the germline ends. The CDR3 spells CAWSLRTAEKLFF. The DNA of the CDR3 is TGTGCCTGGAGTCTTCGGACAGCCGAAAAACTGTTTTTT.

A few counts support this clone. This sequence joins TRBV5-6 and TRBJ2-5; TRBD2 aligns across 11 bases. Looked up from germline, CDR1 is SGHDT and CDR2 is YYEEEE. J gave up 4 bases and V 2 bases, and 13 bases lay outside the gene matches. The CDR3 is 18 residues long. The CDR3 loop is CASSFPRTSGGGGETQYF. DNA for the CDR3: TGTGCCAGCAGCTTCCCTCGAACTAGCGGGGGAGGAGGAGAGACCCAGTACTTC.

This clone turned up a few times. CDR3 in amino acids: CASNPIGGSMNTEAFF. In DNA, the CDR3 is TGTGCCAGCAACCCGATTGGAGGGTCAATGAACACTGAAGCTTTCTTT. This chain uses TRBV27 with TRBJ1-1; D uncertain. Trimming took off 7 bases at V and 0 bases at J, with 18 bases between the two ends. Germline V gives CDR1 MNHEY, CDR2 SMNVEV (reference sequence). The CDR3 extends over 16 amino acids.

The rearrangement joins TRBV5-5 to TRBJ1-2; maybe TRBD1 (5 bases). This CDR3 has 14 amino acids. The germline V gene encodes CDR1 SGHKS and CDR2 YYEKEE (reference sequence). The V and J ends lost 4 bases and 2 bases respectively, with 12 bases between them. CDR3 DNA sequence: TGTGCCAGCAGCCCTTGGCAGGGAAACTATGGCTACACCTTC. It yields the protein CASSPWQGNYGYTF.

The chain employs TRBV5-1 and TRBJ2-7, with TRBD1 matching over 9 bases. The V gene's germline CDR1 is SGHRS and CDR2 YFSETQ. The J segment lost 0 bases and the V segment lost 0 bases, leaving 4 bases of the junction unmatched. This CDR3 contains 16 residues. In DNA form, the CDR3 reads TGCGCCAGCAGCTTGGACAGGGGGCCCTCCTCCTACGAGCAGTACTTC. Protein sequence: CASSLDRGPSSYEQYF.

The chain links TRBV21-1 to TRBJ2-7; the table's D call, TRBD1, has no DNA check behind it. TRBV21-1 is noted as a pseudogene. This CDR3 is 14 amino acids long. The CDR3 sequence: CASRFRGICYEQYF. CDR3 in DNA: TGTGCCAGCAGATTCAGGGGAATTTGCTACGAGCAGTACTTC.

This clone was recorded many times. V gene TRBV7-9 combines with J gene TRBJ2-3; the D gene is possibly TRBD1 (5 bases). Germline V gives CDR1 SEHNR, CDR2 FQNEAQ (reference sequence). Trimming shortened V by 2 bases and J by 3 bases, and 9 bases separated the two germline ends. This CDR3 has 14 residues. CDR3 in amino acids: CASSLYTGTDTQYF. CDR3 nucleotide sequence: TGTGCCAGCAGCTTATACACAGGAACAGATACGCAGTATTTT.

The chain is built from TRBV5-4 and TRBJ2-7; 8 bases agree with TRBD1. The CDR3 totals 15 residues. Germline CDR1 reads SGHNT; CDR2 reads YYREEE (reference sequence). J was trimmed by 4 bases and V by 4 bases; bases with no gene match: 10. The DNA for the CDR3 is TGTGCCAGCAGCCCGGTGGACAGGGAAGGTTACGAGCAGTACTTC. It yields the protein CASSPVDREGYEQYF. Using reference TRBV5-4 and TRBJ2-7 for the parts outside the CDR3, the full variable domain is ETGVTQSPTHLIKTRGQQVTLRCSSQSGHNTVSWYQQALGQGPQFIFQYYREEENGRGNFPPRFSGLQFPNYSSELNVNALELDDSALYLCASSPVDREGYEQYFGPGTRLTVT.

The chain is built from TRBV5-1 and TRBJ1-2; TRBD1 aligns across 8 bases. With 2 bases clipped from V and 3 bases from J, the junction kept 3 bases outside the gene matches. The CDR3 is 14 amino acids. Germline V lookup: CDR1 SGHRS, CDR2 YFSETQ. CDR3 in amino acids: CASSFLTGDYGYTF. The CDR3 DNA follows: TGCGCCAGCAGCTTTCTGACAGGGGACTATGGCTACACCTTC.

The chain is built from TRBV6-5 and TRBJ2-7; TRBD1 matches 7 bases. CDR1 MNHEY and CDR2 SVGAGI come from the germline V gene. V trimming: 10 bases; J trimming: 1 base; junction bases outside the gene matches: 7. The CDR3 is 13 amino acids. The CDR3 is CATPRDSSYEQYF. CDR3 DNA sequence: TGTGCCACCCCCCGGGACAGTTCCTACGAGCAGTACTTC.

V usage is TRBV6-2 or TRBV6-3 and J usage is TRBJ1-1; 7 bases align to TRBD1. The germline CDR1 and CDR2 sequences are MNHEY and SVGEGT. The length of the CDR3 is 16 residues. Trimming at V came to 5 bases and at J to 6 bases, leaving 15 bases not matched to a gene. The CDR3 region has the DNA TGTGCCAGCAGTCCCGGACAGGTCCTGATAAGTGCTGAAGCTTTCTTT. It yields the protein CASSPGQVLISAEAFF.

This chain connects TRBV2 to TRBJ2-1; possibly TRBD2 for D (5 bases). This CDR3 is 16 amino acids long. Trimming shortened V by 3 bases and J by 0 bases, and 12 bases separated the two germline ends. Germline-derived CDR1 and CDR2 are SNHLY and FYNNEI. CDR3 sequence (DNA): TGTGCCAGCAGTGATGCACGGAGGAGCTCCTACAATGAGCAGTTCTTC. Residues: CASSDARRSSYNEQFF.

This chain uses TRBV5-1 with TRBJ2-1; 9 nucleotides line up with TRBD2. The CDR3 spans 17 residues. Per the germline V gene, CDR1 is SGHRS and CDR2 is YFSETQ. The J segment lost 8 bases and the V segment lost 4 bases, leaving 16 bases of the junction unmatched. CDR3 bases: TGCGCCAGCAGCCCAGGGACGCGCGGGAGGGCCACAGATGAGCAGTTCTTC. This sequence encodes CASSPGTRGRATDEQFF. The full variable domain, completed using reference TRBV5-1 and TRBJ2-1, is KAGVTQTPRYLIKTRGQQVTLSCSPISGHRSVSWYQQTPGQGLQFLFEYFSETQRNKGNFPGRFSGRQFSNSRSEMNVSTLELGDSALYLCASSPGTRGRATDEQFFGPGTRLTVL.

This chain links TRBV5-1 with TRBJ2-7; TRBD1 agrees at 7 bases. The V segment lost 0 bases and the J segment 2 bases; nucleotides outside the gene matches: 11. The CDR3 spans 17 residues. The germline gives CDR1 SGHRS, CDR2 YFSETQ. The CDR3 sequence is CASSLGITGETPYEQYF. The CDR3 DNA reads TGCGCCAGCAGCTTGGGAATAACAGGGGAGACGCCCTACGAGCAGTACTTC.

V and J are TRBV29-1 and TRBJ1-1; 8 bases fit TRBD1. Germline CDR1 is SQVTM and CDR2 is ANQGSEA. With 4 bases clipped from V and 3 bases from J, the junction kept 10 bases outside the gene matches. The CDR3 spans 15 residues. The CDR3 sequence is CSVARAGGAHTEAFF. The CDR3 DNA follows: TGCAGCGTTGCCAGGGCAGGGGGCGCGCACACTGAAGCTTTCTTT.

This chain links TRBV7-6 with TRBJ2-1; perhaps TRBD2 as D (7 bases). CDR1 and CDR2 (germline): SGHVS, FNYEAQ. The CDR3 contains 14 residues. Trimming took off 4 bases at V and 7 bases at J, with 14 bases between the two ends. In DNA form, the CDR3 reads TGTGCCAGCAGCTCTCGGGGGGCTTATAATGAGCAGTTCTTC. The encoded protein is CASSSRGAYNEQFF.

This chain links TRBV12-3 or TRBV12-4 with TRBJ2-7; D remains ambiguous. The CDR3 contains 12 residues. Trimming took 2 bases from V and 5 from J, leaving 7 bases between them. CDR3 region: CASSLSPHEQYF. The CDR3 DNA is TGTGCCAGCAGTTTAAGCCCTCACGAGCAGTACTTC.

This clone was detected once. The chain employs TRBV3-1 (or the pseudogene TRBV3-2) and TRBJ2-1; 12 nucleotides agree with TRBD2. The CDR3 totals 15 residues. Germline values: CDR1 LGHDT, CDR2 YNNKEL (reference sequence). Trimming removed 5 bases from V and 5 bases from J; junction bases left unmatched: 4. The CDR3 reads CASSRTSGKNNEQFF. In nucleotides, the CDR3 is TGTGCCAGCAGCAGGACTAGCGGGAAAAACAATGAGCAGTTCTTC.

This clone appeared a few times. This sequence joins TRBV2 and TRBJ1-5; the D is unclear. Germline values: CDR1 SNHLY, CDR2 FYNNEI. V lost 3 bases to trimming and J lost 9 bases, with 12 bases between them. The CDR3 sequence is 13 residues long. CDR3: CASSDRTRAPQHF. Here the CDR3 DNA reads TGTGCCAGCAGTGACAGGACTCGGGCGCCCCAGCATTTT. Looking up the rest from reference TRBV2 and TRBJ1-5 gives the full variable domain: EPEVTQTPSHQVTQMGQEVILRCVPISNHLYFYWYRQILGQKVEFLVSFYNNEISEKSEIFDDQFSVERPDGSNFTLKIRSTKLEDSAMYFCASSDRTRAPQHFGDGTRLSIL.

The V gene is TRBV24-1, the J gene TRBJ2-3; 7 nucleotides line up with TRBD1. CDR1 and CDR2 from the germline V gene are KGHDR and SFDVKD. After removal of 2 bases from V and 3 bases from J, the junction contained 1 base not matched to a gene. The CDR3 totals 14 residues. The CDR3 DNA reads TGTGCCACCAGTGATTCACAGGGGACAGATACGCAGTATTTT. The encoded protein is CATSDSQGTDTQYF.

The J gene is TRBJ1-2, the V gene TRBV3-1 (or the pseudogene TRBV3-2), with D maybe TRBD1 (5 bases). The CDR3 sequence is 13 residues long. In germline, CDR1 is LGHDT, CDR2 YNNKEL (reference sequence). V was shortened by 6 bases and J by 4 bases, with 12 bases between the two germline ends. CDR3: CASSRGSSYGYTF. CDR3 nucleotide sequence: TGTGCCAGCAGTCGGGGGAGTTCCTATGGCTACACCTTC.